This entry lists 26 T cell receptor beta chains sequenced from one sample in a study of T-cell memory formation after mild COVID-19 (dated by TCRdb to the early 2020s). Library construction relied on 5' RACE. The data were produced on an Illumina NovaSeq 6000. TCRdb reran the public reads through fastp at Q25 and MiXCR, keeping productive beta chains. Rows with one shared CDR3 protein collapse into an entry with the most common genes and DNA. This sample has 400,000 or so distinct CDR3 sequences in its table, and approximately 20% of those were observed once. Together, the top ten hold 8.4% of the sample. Sequenced sample: PBMCs or a T cell subset sorted from them (not recorded which). Receptors originate from an adult woman who had mild COVID-19 (a few samples of this study predate the infection). The sample titles of this study are shuffled in the database, so cell type and time point are left out; the donor was told from shared clones.

This rearrangement joins TRBV29-1 to TRBJ2-7; TRBD1 aligns across 8 bases. The CDR3 runs to 13 residues. Trimming took 7 bases from V and 5 from J; bases not matched to a gene: 10. Germline lookup yields CDR1 SQVTM and CDR2 ANQGSEA. CDR3 residues: CSAGQGRKDEQYF. In DNA form, the CDR3 reads TGCAGCGCAGGACAGGGCAGAAAGGACGAGCAGTACTTC.

The chain is built from TRBV6-5 and TRBJ2-7, with D perhaps TRBD1 or TRBD2 (5 bases each). Germline CDR1 and CDR2: MNHEY and SVGAGI. The ends were cut back, 3 bases at V and 2 bases at J, with 11 bases in the middle. This CDR3 contains 14 residues. The CDR3, as DNA: TGTGCCAGCAGTTATGGGACCGCCCCCTACGAGCAGTACTTC. Translation gives CASSYGTAPYEQYF.

The rearrangement joins TRBV7-9 to TRBJ2-7, with D possibly being TRBD1 or TRBD2 (5 bases each). Trimming shortened V by 5 bases and J by 0 bases, and 14 bases separated the two germline ends. CDR1 and CDR2 from the germline V gene are SEHNR and FQNEAQ (reference sequence). The CDR3 loop spans 15 amino acids. CDR3 coding DNA: TGTGCCAGCAGCCGGACGGGGCAGAGCTCCTACGAGCAGTACTTC. Protein sequence: CASSRTGQSSYEQYF.

This clonotype was picked up a small number of times. The chain joins TRBV11-3 to TRBJ1-1, with D maybe TRBD1 (5 bases). V was shortened by 5 bases and J by 6 bases, with 16 bases between the two germline ends. The CDR3 is 14 amino acids. Per the germline V gene, CDR1 is SGHNT and CDR2 is YENEEA. The CDR3 nucleotides read TGTGCCAGCAGCCCCCGGGGGAGGCGACCTGAAGCTTTCTTT. Its translation is CASSPRGRRPEAFF.

V gene TRBV5-6 combines with J gene TRBJ2-7; possible D gene TRBD2, 6 bases. The CDR3 totals 14 residues. From germline, CDR1 is SGHDT and CDR2 YYEEEE. V lost 7 bases to trimming and J lost 2 bases, with 16 bases between them. The CDR3 DNA sequence: TGTGCCAGCGCACCAGTTAGCGGAGCCTACGAGCAGTACTTC. Its translation is CASAPVSGAYEQYF.

V usage is TRBV4-1 and J usage is TRBJ2-6, with D tentatively TRBD2 (5 bases). The CDR3 has 17 residues. Germline V gene sequence: CDR1 MGHRA, CDR2 YSYEKL. Trimming stripped 5 bases from V and 0 bases from J, with 14 bases between. The CDR3 region is CASSLPIGDSGANVLTF. The CDR3 coding sequence is TGCGCCAGCAGCTTGCCTATCGGGGACTCTGGGGCCAACGTCCTGACTTTC.

V gene TRBV7-8 combines with J gene TRBJ2-1; the match to TRBD2 covers 7 bases. Germline V gene lookup returns CDR1 SGHVS and CDR2 FQNEAQ. V lost 2 bases to trimming and J lost 0 bases; unmatched junction nucleotides: 7. This CDR3 spans 17 amino acids. CDR3 DNA sequence: TGTGCCAGCAGCTTACCTAGCGGTGAAAGCTCCTACAATGAGCAGTTCTTC. Its translation: CASSLPSGESSYNEQFF.

This chain links TRBV7-2 with TRBJ2-3; D call uncertain. CDR3 length: 13 amino acids. V was pared by 1 base and J by 6 bases, with 8 bases between. Germline CDR1 SGHTA, CDR2 FQGNSA. This chain's CDR3 is CASSLDGADTQYF. The CDR3 nucleotides are TGTGCCAGCAGCTTAGACGGAGCGGATACGCAGTATTTT.

In its sample, this clonotype was seen a few times. The V and J genes are TRBV2 and TRBJ2-1, with 10 bases identical to TRBD2. V shed 1 base and J 8 bases; nucleotides not matched to a gene: 8. CDR3 length: 16 amino acids. The germline CDR1 and CDR2 sequences are SNHLY and FYNNEI. CDR3 loop: CASSEGGLAGEDEQFF. As DNA, the CDR3 is TGTGCCAGCAGTGAAGGGGGGCTAGCGGGAGAGGATGAGCAGTTCTTC.

Only a few counts were recorded for this clonotype. The genes are TRBV5-1 and TRBJ2-1; D is perhaps TRBD1 (5 bases). V lost 1 base and J 1 base, leaving 9 bases between the germline ends. The germline gives CDR1 SGHRS, CDR2 YFSETQ. There are 15 residues in the CDR3. The CDR3 protein is CASSLIGVSYNEQFF. CDR3 DNA: TGCGCCAGCAGCTTGATAGGGGTTTCCTACAATGAGCAGTTCTTC.

This clonotype appeared a few times. V usage is TRBV15 and J usage is TRBJ2-5; tentatively, D is TRBD1 (5 bases). In germline, CDR1 is LNHNV, CDR2 YYDKDF (reference sequence). Deletions cut 8 bases from V and 2 bases from J, with 15 bases between. The CDR3 loop spans 14 amino acids. The CDR3 DNA reads as TGTGCCACCCACAATGGACAAAAACAAGAGACCCAGTACTTC. Translating it yields CATHNGQKQETQYF. Looking up the rest from reference TRBV15 and TRBJ2-5 gives the full variable domain: DAMVIQNPRYQVTQFGKPVTLSCSQTLNHNVMYWYQQKSSQAPKLLFHYYDKDFNNEADTPDNFQSRRPNTSFCFLDIRSPGLGDTAMYLCATHNGQKQETQYFGPGTRLLVL.

A few counts support this clonotype. The chain has TRBV7-9 and TRBJ1-6; 7 bases agree with TRBD1. CDR1 and CDR2 (germline): SEHNR, FQNEAQ (reference sequence). With V trimmed by 5 bases and J by 9 bases, 10 bases remained unmatched. The CDR3 sequence is 15 residues long. The CDR3 reads CASSPGTAFPSPLHF. Here the CDR3 DNA reads TGTGCCAGCAGCCCCGGGACAGCCTTCCCTTCACCCCTCCACTTT.

This clonotype was counted only a few times. The chain employs TRBV5-1 and TRBJ2-5, with D perhaps TRBD1 or TRBD2 (6 bases each). Germline V gene lookup returns CDR1 SGHRS and CDR2 YFSETQ. V was trimmed by 0 bases and J by 1 base, leaving 10 bases between them. The CDR3 is made up of 15 amino acids. The CDR3 nucleotides are TGCGCCAGCAGCTTGGGCGGGGACATCCAAGAGACCCAGTACTTC. This encodes CASSLGGDIQETQYF.

The V and J genes are TRBV6-5 and TRBJ2-3, with D maybe TRBD2 (6 bases). The CDR3 sequence is 15 residues long. Looked up from germline, CDR1 is MNHEY and CDR2 is SVGAGI. V was clipped by 4 bases and J by 6 bases, with 17 bases between them. Here the CDR3 reads CASSSKGLVGDTQYF. DNA for the CDR3: TGTGCCAGCAGTTCGAAGGGACTTGTAGGCGATACGCAGTATTTT.

This clonotype came up a few times. The V and J genes are TRBV7-9 and TRBJ2-3; 8 positions agree with TRBD2. Germline V gene lookup returns CDR1 SEHNR and CDR2 FQNEAQ (reference sequence). With V trimmed by 2 bases and J by 1 base, 2 bases remained unmatched. The CDR3 has 15 residues. The DNA of the CDR3 is TGTGCCAGCAGCTTAAGGCGGGAGGGCACAGATACGCAGTATTTT. This gives the protein CASSLRREGTDTQYF.

This clonotype has just a few counts. The chain combines TRBV12-3 or TRBV12-4 with TRBJ2-2; D possibly corresponds to TRBD2 (6 bases). The V end lost 6 bases, the J end lost 3 bases, and 17 bases lay between the germline ends. This CDR3 is 16 amino acids long. CDR3 protein: CASSSPWRGDTGELFF. Written as DNA, the CDR3 is TGTGCCAGCAGCTCGCCCTGGCGGGGAGACACCGGGGAGCTGTTTTTT.

The rearrangement joins TRBV10-3 to TRBJ2-7; 11 positions match TRBD1. Trimming took 6 bases from V and 2 from J; bases not matched to a gene: 9. The CDR3 length is 16 residues. Germline V gene lookup returns CDR1 ENHRY and CDR2 SYGVKD. Here the CDR3 reads CAIRDRGREGTYEQYF. The CDR3, as DNA: TGTGCCATCAGGGACAGGGGGCGAGAAGGCACCTACGAGCAGTACTTC.

This clonotype was picked up a small number of times. This chain joins TRBV6-6 and TRBJ2-5; the D call may be TRBD1 or TRBD2 (5 bases each). Germline V CDR1 and CDR2: MNHNY, SVGAGI (reference sequence). The CDR3 has 12 amino acids. Deletions cut 2 bases from V and 4 bases from J, with 5 bases between. The CDR3 is CASSYGGETQYF. CDR3 nucleotides: TGTGCCAGCAGTTACGGGGGAGAGACCCAGTACTTC.

The J gene is TRBJ2-2, the V gene TRBV7-2, with 7 nucleotides matching TRBD1. The CDR3 has 15 residues. The germline gives CDR1 SGHTA, CDR2 FQGNSA. Trimming took 4 bases from V and 4 from J; bases not matched to a gene: 6. The CDR3 coding sequence is TGTGCCAGCAGCTCCTGGGCAGGGGGCACCGGGGAGCTGTTTTTT. Its protein product is CASSSWAGGTGELFF.

The chain couples TRBV7-6 to TRBJ1-1, with D uncertain. V was pared by 1 base and J by 0 bases, with 6 bases between. Germline CDR1 SGHVS, CDR2 FNYEAQ. The CDR3 consists of 14 residues. DNA of the CDR3: TGTGCCAGCAGCTTAGAGCAGCTGAACACTGAAGCTTTCTTT. This sequence encodes CASSLEQLNTEAFF. Combining the CDR3 with reference TRBV7-6 and TRBJ1-1 gives the whole variable domain GAGVSQSPRYKVTKRGQDVALRCDPISGHVSLYWYRQALGQGPEFLTYFNYEAQQDKSGLPNDRFSAERPEGSISTLTIQRTEQRDSAMYRCASSLEQLNTEAFFGQGTRLTVV.

This clonotype was picked up a small number of times. The chain employs TRBV5-1 and TRBJ1-1, with TRBD1 as a possible D gene (5 bases). V lost 1 base and J 4 bases, leaving 11 bases between the germline ends. In germline, CDR1 is SGHRS, CDR2 YFSETQ. CDR3 length: 14 residues. The DNA for the CDR3 is TGCGCCAGCAGCTTGTTGGGGGAGGGCACTGAAGCTTTCTTT. Protein: CASSLLGEGTEAFF.

This clonotype has at least ten counts. This chain uses TRBV20-1 with TRBJ1-2, with 9 bases identical to TRBD1. Per germline, CDR1 DFQATT and CDR2 SNEGSKA (reference sequence). The CDR3 covers 13 residues. J was trimmed by 4 bases and V by 5 bases; bases with no gene match: 5. The CDR3 spells CSAPGQGSYGYTF. In nucleotides, the CDR3 is TGCAGTGCTCCGGGACAGGGATCCTATGGCTACACCTTC.

The rearrangement links TRBV7-9 to TRBJ2-3; D might be TRBD1 (6 bases). CDR1 is SEHNR, CDR2 FQNEAQ, per germline (reference sequence). Trimming cost V 5 bases and J 2 bases, with 14 bases left between them. CDR3 length: 15 amino acids. The CDR3 reads CASSPRDTYTDTQYF. The CDR3, as DNA: TGTGCCAGCAGCCCCCGGGACACTTACACAGATACGCAGTATTTT.

The rearrangement joins TRBV2 to TRBJ1-1, with 12 bases identical to TRBD1. J lost 1 base, V lost 7 bases, and 4 bases had no gene match. This CDR3 has 15 amino acids. Germline CDR1 and CDR2: SNHLY and FYNNEI. The CDR3 loop is CASKGQGAPNTEAFF. CDR3 coding DNA: TGTGCCAGCAAGGGACAGGGGGCCCCGAACACTGAAGCTTTCTTT.

The rearrangement uses TRBV21-1 and TRBJ2-7; the table's D call TRBD1 went unverified against the DNA. TRBV21-1 is recorded as a pseudogene. The CDR3 runs to 14 residues. The CDR3 spells CATPPGGGLYEQYF. CDR3 bases: TGTGCCACCCCCCCCGGGGGAGGGCTCTACGAGCAGTACTTC.

The chain uses TRBV6-1 and TRBJ1-1, with D possibly being TRBD1 (6 bases). The CDR3 has 16 amino acids. V dropped 3 bases and J dropped 0 bases, with 14 bases sitting between them. Germline loops: CDR1 MNHNS, CDR2 SASEGT. Here the CDR3 reads CASSDGTTAMNTEAFF. The CDR3 DNA follows: TGTGCCAGCAGTGACGGGACAACAGCCATGAACACTGAAGCTTTCTTT.